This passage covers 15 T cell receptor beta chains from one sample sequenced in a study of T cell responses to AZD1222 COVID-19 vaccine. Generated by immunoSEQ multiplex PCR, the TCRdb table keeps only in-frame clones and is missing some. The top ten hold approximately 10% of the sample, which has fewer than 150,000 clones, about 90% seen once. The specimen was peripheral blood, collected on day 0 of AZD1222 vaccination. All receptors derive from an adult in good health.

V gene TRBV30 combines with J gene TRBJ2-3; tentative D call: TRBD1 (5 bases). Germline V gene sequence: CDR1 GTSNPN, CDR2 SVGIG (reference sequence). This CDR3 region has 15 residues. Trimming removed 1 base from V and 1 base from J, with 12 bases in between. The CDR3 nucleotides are TGTGCCTGGAGTGAGGGGTGGGCTGGCACAGATACGCAGTATTTT. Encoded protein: CAWSEGWAGTDTQYF.

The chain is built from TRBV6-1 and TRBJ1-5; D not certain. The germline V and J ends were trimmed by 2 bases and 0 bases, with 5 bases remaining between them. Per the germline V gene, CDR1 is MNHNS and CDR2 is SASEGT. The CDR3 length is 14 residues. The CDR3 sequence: CASSEQNSNQPQHF. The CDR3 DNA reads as TGTGCCAGCAGTGAACAGAATAGCAATCAGCCCCAGCATTTT.

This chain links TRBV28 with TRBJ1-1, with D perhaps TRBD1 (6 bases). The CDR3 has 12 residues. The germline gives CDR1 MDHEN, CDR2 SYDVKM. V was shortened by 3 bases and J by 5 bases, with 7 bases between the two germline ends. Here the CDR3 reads CASSLQGTEAFF. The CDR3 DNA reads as TGTGCCAGCAGTTTGCAGGGGACTGAAGCTTTCTTT.

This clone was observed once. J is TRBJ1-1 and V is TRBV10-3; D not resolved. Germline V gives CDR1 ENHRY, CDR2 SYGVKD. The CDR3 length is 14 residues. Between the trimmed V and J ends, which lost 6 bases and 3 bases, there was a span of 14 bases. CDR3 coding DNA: TGTGCCATCAGCGACCGGGGTCGGGACACTGAAGCTTTCTTT. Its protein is CAISDRGRDTEAFF.

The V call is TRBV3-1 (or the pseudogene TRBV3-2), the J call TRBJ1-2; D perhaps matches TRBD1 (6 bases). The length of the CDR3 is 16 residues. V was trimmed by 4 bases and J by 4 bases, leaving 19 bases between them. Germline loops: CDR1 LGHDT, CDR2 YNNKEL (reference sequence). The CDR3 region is CASSPGGGRPLYGYTF. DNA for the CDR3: TGTGCCAGCAGCCCCGGGGGGGGGCGCCCTCTCTATGGCTACACCTTC.

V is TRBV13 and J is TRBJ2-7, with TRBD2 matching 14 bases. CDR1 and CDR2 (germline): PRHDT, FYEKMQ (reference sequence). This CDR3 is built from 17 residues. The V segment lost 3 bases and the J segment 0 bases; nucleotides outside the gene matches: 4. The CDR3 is CASSLGLAGVSSYEQYF. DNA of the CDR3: TGTGCCAGCAGCTTGGGACTAGCGGGAGTGAGCTCCTACGAGCAGTACTTC.

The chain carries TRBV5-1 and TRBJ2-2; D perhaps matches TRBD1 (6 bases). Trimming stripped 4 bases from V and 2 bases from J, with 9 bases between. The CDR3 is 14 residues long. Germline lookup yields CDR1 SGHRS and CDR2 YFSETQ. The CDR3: CASSVQGNTGELFF. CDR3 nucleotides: TGCGCCAGCAGCGTACAGGGAAACACCGGGGAGCTGTTTTTT. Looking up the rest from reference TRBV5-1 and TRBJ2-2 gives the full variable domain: KAGVTQTPRYLIKTRGQQVTLSCSPISGHRSVSWYQQTPGQGLQFLFEYFSETQRNKGNFPGRFSGRQFSNSRSEMNVSTLELGDSALYLCASSVQGNTGELFFGEGSRLTVL.

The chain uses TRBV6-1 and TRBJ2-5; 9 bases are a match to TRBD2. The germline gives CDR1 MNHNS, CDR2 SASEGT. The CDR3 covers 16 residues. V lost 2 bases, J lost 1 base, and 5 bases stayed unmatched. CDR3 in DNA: TGTGCCAGCAGTGAATCCCTAGCGGGGATCCAAGAGACCCAGTACTTC. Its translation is CASSESLAGIQETQYF.

The CDR3 is CASSLNGVGVSGYTF. The DNA for the CDR3 is TGTGCCAGCAGTTTGAATGGGGTAGGGGTTAGTGGCTACACCTTC. This chain uses TRBV28 with TRBJ1-2; D possibly corresponds to TRBD1 (5 bases). CDR1 is MDHEN and CDR2 is SYDVKM in the germline V gene. Trimming stripped 3 bases from V and 7 bases from J, with 18 bases between. This CDR3 is built from 15 residues.

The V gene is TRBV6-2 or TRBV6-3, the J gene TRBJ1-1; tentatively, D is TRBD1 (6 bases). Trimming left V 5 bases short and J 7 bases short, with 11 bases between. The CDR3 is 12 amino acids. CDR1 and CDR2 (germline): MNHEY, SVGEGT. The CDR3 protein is CASSRDIGEAFF. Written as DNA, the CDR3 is TGTGCCAGCAGTCGGGACATTGGTGAAGCTTTCTTT.

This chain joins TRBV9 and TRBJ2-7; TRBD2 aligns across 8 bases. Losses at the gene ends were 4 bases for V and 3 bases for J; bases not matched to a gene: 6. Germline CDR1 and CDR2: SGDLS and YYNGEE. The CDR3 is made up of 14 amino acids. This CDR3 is CASSPSGGIYEQYF. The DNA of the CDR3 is TGTGCCAGCAGCCCGAGCGGGGGAATCTACGAGCAGTACTTC.

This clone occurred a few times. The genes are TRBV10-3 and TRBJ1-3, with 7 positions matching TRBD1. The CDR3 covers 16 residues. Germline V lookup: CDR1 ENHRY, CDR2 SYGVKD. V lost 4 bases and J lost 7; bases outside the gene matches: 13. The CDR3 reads CAISAGTERLSNTIYF. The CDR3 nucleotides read TGTGCCATCAGTGCCGGGACAGAGAGATTGAGCAACACCATATATTTT.

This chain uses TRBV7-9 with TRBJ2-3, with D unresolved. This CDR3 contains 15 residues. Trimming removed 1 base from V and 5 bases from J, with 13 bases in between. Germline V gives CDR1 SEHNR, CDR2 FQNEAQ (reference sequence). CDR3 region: CASSLVSTDRDTQYF. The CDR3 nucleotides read TGTGCCAGCAGCTTAGTTTCGACTGACCGAGATACGCAGTATTTT.

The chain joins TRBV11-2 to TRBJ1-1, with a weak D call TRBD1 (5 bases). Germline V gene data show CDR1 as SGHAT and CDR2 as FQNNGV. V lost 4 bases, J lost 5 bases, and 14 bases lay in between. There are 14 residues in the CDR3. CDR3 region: CASSSQGSKTEAFF. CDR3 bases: TGTGCCAGCAGCTCCCAGGGTAGTAAGACTGAAGCTTTCTTT.

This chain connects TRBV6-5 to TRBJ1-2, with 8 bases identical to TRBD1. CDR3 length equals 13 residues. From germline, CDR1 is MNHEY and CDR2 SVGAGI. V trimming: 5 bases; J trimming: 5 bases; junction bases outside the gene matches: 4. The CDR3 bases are TGTGCCAGCAGTCCCGGGACAGGTTATGGCTACACCTTC. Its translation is CASSPGTGYGYTF.